This TCR beta chain was identified in a study of blood T cell repertoires in COVID-19. The length of the CDR3 is 16 residues. Germline V gene data show CDR1 as MNHEY and CDR2 as SMNVEV (reference sequence). V trimming: 7 bases; J trimming: 2 bases; junction bases outside the gene matches: 9. Assay: immunoSEQ multiplex PCR; the TCRdb copy retains only in-frame clones and omits some. The sample lists fewer than 350,000 clones, roughly 90% occurring once. V usage is TRBV27 and J usage is TRBJ2-1, with 9 bases identical to TRBD2. This sequence originates from a woman aged 18-29 years with acute COVID-19. Sample: PBMCs or T cells enriched from blood (not recorded which). The DNA for the CDR3 is TGTGCCAGCACCCCGGATCTAGCGGGACCCTACAATGAGCAGTTCTTC. This codes for CASTPDLAGPYNEQFF.